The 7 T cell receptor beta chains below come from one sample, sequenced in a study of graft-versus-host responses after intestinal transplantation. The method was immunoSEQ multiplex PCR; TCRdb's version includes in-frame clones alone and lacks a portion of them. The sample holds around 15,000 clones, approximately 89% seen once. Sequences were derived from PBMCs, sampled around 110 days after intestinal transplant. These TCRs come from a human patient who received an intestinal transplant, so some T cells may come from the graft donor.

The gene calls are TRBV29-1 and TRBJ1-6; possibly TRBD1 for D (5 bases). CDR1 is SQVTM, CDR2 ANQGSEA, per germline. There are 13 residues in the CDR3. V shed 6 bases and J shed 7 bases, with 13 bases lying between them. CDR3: CSVRPTANSPLHF. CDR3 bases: TGCAGCGTCCGACCGACAGCCAATTCACCCCTCCACTTT.

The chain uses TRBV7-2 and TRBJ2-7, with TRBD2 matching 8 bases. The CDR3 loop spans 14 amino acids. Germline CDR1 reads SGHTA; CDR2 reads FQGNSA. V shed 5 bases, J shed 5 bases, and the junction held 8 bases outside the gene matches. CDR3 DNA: TGTGCCAGCAGCATCCCGGGACTAGGGAACGAGCAGTACTTC. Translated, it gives CASSIPGLGNEQYF.

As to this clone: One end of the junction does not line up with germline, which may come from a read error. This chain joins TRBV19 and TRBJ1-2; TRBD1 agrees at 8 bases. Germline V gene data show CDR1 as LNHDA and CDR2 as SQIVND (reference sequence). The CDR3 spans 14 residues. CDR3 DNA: TGTGCCAGTAGTATAGACGCAGGGGGCCGTGGCTACATCTTC. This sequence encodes CASSIDAGGRGYIF.

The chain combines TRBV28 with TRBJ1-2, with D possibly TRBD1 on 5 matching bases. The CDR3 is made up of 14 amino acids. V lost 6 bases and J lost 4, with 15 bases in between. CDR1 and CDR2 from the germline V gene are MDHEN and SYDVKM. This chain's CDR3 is CASSRGWRVYGYTF. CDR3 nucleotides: TGTGCCAGCAGCCGGGGGTGGCGGGTCTATGGCTACACCTTC.

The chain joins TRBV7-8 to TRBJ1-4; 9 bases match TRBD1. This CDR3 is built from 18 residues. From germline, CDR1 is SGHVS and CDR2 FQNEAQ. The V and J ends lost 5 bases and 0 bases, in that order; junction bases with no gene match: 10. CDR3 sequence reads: CASSHIGTGTSTNEKLFF. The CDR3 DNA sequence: TGTGCCAGCAGCCATATCGGGACAGGGACCTCAACTAATGAAAAACTGTTTTTT. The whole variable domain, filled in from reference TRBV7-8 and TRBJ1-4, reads GAGVSQSPRYKVAKRGQDVALRCDPISGHVSLFWYQQALGQGPEFLTYFQNEAQLDKSGLPSDRFFAERPEGSVSTLKIQRTQQEDSAVYLCASSHIGTGTSTNEKLFFGSGTQLSVL.

The CDR3 region has the DNA TGTGCCTGGAGTGCTGGGACTAGCTCGGTCAATGAGCAGTTCTTC. Amino acid sequence: CAWSAGTSSVNEQFF. The V call is TRBV30, the J call TRBJ2-1; the match to TRBD2 covers 9 bases. Germline CDR1 and CDR2: GTSNPN and SVGIG (reference sequence). V was clipped by 1 base and J by 6 bases; unmatched bases: 7. CDR3 length: 15 amino acids.

The CDR3 loop is CATSRPDRGLAGELFF. The CDR3 bases are TGTGCCACCAGCCGGCCGGACAGGGGGCTAGCCGGGGAGCTGTTTTTT. The V gene is TRBV15, the J gene TRBJ2-2; 11 nucleotides match TRBD1. Germline lookup yields CDR1 LNHNV and CDR2 YYDKDF (reference sequence). Germline trimming cut 5 bases from V and 6 bases from J; bases unmatched to any gene: 8. This CDR3 has 16 residues. The full variable domain, with the rest looked up from reference TRBV15 and TRBJ2-2, is DAMVIQNPRYQVTQFGKPVTLSCSQTLNHNVMYWYQQKSSQAPKLLFHYYDKDFNNEADTPDNFQSRRPNTSFCFLDIRSPGLGDTAMYLCATSRPDRGLAGELFFGEGSRLTVL.